This T cell receptor beta chain emerged from a study of blood T cell repertoires in COVID-19 (dated by TCRdb to the early 2020s). Looking at the study overall: Samples covering the acute and convalescent phases of COVID-19 were provided by collaborators in the United States, Italy and Spain. The material from the prospective study consisted of cDNA or gDNA derived from T cells, B-cell-depleted T cells, or PBMCs. Deeply sampled blood TCRbeta repertoires from subjects exposed to, actively infected with, or recovered from COVID-19 were included in the dataset. A freely available public database, intended as a resource for researchers studying the immune response to SARS-CoV-2, is where the repertoires were released. The samples were drawn from the first 160 participants of the ongoing ImmuneRACE study and from 950 to 1,500 subjects provided by 6 global collaborators. A de-identified subject ID, COVID-19 status, age in years and sex were almost always included in the sample metadata. Where HLA class I and class II types were available, the types were taken from metadata supplied by the sample provider, not from assay-based typing.

This clone was observed at least ten times. The antigen this receptor binds is unknown. One base away there is no much larger clone; base qualities are not given. Collaborating institutions collected whole blood in K2EDTA tubes following their own protocols. For TCRbeta analysis, collaborator samples were shipped as frozen whole blood, as isolated PBMCs, or as DNA extracted from either sample type. Including the terminal cysteine and phenylalanine, the CDR3 comprises 15 residues. The kept DNA is CDR3 alone, 45 bases in frame from the first base. At the junction V is shortened by 3 bases and J by 0 bases, with 10 bases in between. CDR1 and CDR2, per the germline V gene, are MNHNS and SASEGT. Points the paper makes about the study in general: Clinical and demographic metadata were provided uncurated, with the amount varying by source and participant.

TCRbeta CDR3 regions were amplified from genomic DNA by means of the immunoSEQ Assay, a bias-controlled multiplex PCR. Per the original workflow: Within the assay, amplification of reference gene primers was used to estimate how many nucleated cells each sample contained. To quantify the absolute abundance of each unique TCRbeta CDR3 rearrangement, sequence reads were collapsed and filtered. Productive Simpson clonality was computed per sample as the square root of Simpson's diversity index over productive rearrangements. Held by TCRdb, this immuneACCESS table contains in-frame sequences only and omits some clones. Under half of the omission traces to an unresolved V gene where checked; the cause of the rest is unknown. The V and J calls and clone size were taken over from that table, and D and trimming were inferred from the DNA. The sample profile shows tens of thousands of clones; about 78% of them were found once. In total, the top ten clones hold approximately 52% of the sample.

Sequencing input: peripheral blood. This chain is built from TRBV6-1 and TRBJ2-3; the D segment could be TRBD2, given 6 matching bases. The TCR comes from a woman of 80 years or more with acute or convalescent COVID-19. For the CDR3, the sequence is CASSEGAGSTDTQYF. The DNA sequence is as follows: TGTGCCAGCAGTGAGGGAGCGGGTAGCACAGATACGCAGTATTTT.